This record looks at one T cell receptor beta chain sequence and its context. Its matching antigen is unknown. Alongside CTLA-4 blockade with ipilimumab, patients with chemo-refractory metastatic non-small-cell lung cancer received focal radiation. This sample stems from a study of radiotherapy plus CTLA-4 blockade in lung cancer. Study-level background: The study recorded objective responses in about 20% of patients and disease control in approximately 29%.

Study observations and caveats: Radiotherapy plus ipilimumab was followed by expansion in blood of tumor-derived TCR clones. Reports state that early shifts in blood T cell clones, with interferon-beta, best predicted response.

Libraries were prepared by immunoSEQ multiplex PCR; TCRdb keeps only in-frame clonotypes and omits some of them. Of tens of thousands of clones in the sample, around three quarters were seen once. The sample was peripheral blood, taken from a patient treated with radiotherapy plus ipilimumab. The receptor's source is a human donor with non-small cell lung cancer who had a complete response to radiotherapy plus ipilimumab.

The CDR3 coding sequence is TGTGCCAGCAGTGAACCATCCCTTAGCTCCTACAATGAGCAGTTCTTC. Protein product: CASSEPSLSSYNEQFF. The V and J genes are TRBV6-1 and TRBJ2-1, with D unresolved. Per the germline V gene, CDR1 is MNHNS and CDR2 is SASEGT. V was clipped by 2 bases and J by 0 bases, with 11 bases between them. The CDR3 contains 16 residues.